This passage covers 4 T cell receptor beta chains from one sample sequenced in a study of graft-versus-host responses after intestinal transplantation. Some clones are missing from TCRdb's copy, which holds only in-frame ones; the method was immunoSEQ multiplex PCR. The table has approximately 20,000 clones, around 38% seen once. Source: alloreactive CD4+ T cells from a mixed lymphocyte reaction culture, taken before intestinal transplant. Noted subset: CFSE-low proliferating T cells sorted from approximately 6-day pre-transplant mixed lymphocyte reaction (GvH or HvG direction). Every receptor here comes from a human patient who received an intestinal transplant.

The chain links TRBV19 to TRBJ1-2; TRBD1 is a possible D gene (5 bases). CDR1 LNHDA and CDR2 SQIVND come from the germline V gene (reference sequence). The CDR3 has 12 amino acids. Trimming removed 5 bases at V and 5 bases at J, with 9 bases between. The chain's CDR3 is CASSPRGYGYTF. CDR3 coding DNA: TGTGCCAGTAGTCCCCGGGGGTATGGCTACACCTTC. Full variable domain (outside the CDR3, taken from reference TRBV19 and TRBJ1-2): DGGITQSPKYLFRKEGQNVTLSCEQNLNHDAMYWYRQDPGQGLRLIYYSQIVNDFQKGDIAEGYSVSREKKESFPLTVTSAQKNPTAFYLCASSPRGYGYTFGSGTRLTVV.

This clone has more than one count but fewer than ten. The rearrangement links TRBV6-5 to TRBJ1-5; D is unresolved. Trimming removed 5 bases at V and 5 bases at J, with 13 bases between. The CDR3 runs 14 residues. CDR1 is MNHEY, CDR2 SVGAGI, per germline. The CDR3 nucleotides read TGTGCCAGCAGTGACCGCTGGAGCTATCAGCCCCAGCATTTT. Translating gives CASSDRWSYQPQHF.

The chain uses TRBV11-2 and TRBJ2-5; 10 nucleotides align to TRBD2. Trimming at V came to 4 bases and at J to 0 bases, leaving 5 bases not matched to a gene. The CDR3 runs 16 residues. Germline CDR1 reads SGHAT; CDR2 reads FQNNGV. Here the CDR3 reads CASSYTGLAYQETQYF. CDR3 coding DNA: TGTGCCAGCAGCTATACGGGACTAGCGTACCAAGAGACCCAGTACTTC. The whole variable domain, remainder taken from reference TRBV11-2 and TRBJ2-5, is EAGVAQSPRYKIIEKRQSVAFWCNPISGHATLYWYQQILGQGPKLLIQFQNNGVVDDSQLPKDRFSAERLKGVDSTLKIQPAKLEDSAVYLCASSYTGLAYQETQYFGPGTRLLVL.

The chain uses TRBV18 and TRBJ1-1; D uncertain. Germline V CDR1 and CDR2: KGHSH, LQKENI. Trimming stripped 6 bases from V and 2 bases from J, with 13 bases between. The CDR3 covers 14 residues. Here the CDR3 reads CASSLETGNTEAFF. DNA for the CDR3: TGTGCCAGCTCGCTCGAGACGGGAAACACTGAAGCTTTCTTT. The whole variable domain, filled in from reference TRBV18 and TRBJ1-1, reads NAGVMQNPRHLVRRRGQEARLRCSPMKGHSHVYWYRQLPEEGLKFMVYLQKENIIDESGMPKERFSAEFPKEGPSILRIQQVVRGDSAAYFCASSLETGNTEAFFGQGTRLTVV.